This T cell receptor beta chain was sequenced during a study of spatial heterogeneity in lung cancer. About the research overall: Consistent detection of more beta-chain than alpha-chain sequences was observed. Regarding the study as a whole: At tumor resection, ubiquitous expanded TCRs were detected in blood more often than later.

Time point defined: blood at routine non-recurrence follow-up after resection. Frozen PBMC, nontumor lung or tumor provided whole RNA, which was sequenced unsorted. TCRdb itself ran the 5' RACE reads through MiXCR, one entry per CDR3 protein. Of about 94,000 distinct CDR3 sequences in the sample, roughly a fifth were seen once. In the case of this clonotype: Its cognate antigen is unknown.

The V gene lost 4 bases and the J gene lost 7 bases, with 13 bases spanning the gap. Germline V lookup: CDR1 SGHDN, CDR2 FVKESK. The CDR3 covers 13 residues. The V call is TRBV14, the J call TRBJ2-5; TRBD2 might be the D (6 bases). The sequence came from a male donor with early-stage non-small cell lung cancer. The source material was PBMCs, sampled at follow-up. For the CDR3, the DNA is TGTGCCAGCAGCCTGGCGGGGTTTGGGACCCAGTACTTC. It specifies CASSLAGFGTQYF.